The following is a T cell receptor beta chain sequence with its context. The data stem from a study of OX40 agonist ivuxolimab in advanced cancers. Study-level information: Every 2 weeks, patients received ivuxolimab intravenously, dosed at 0.01 to 10 mg/kg.

TCRdb keeps only in-frame clones here, not all; method: immunoSEQ multiplex PCR. The table shows 65,000 to 95,000 clones, with 84% occurring only once. The sample was CD4+ or CD8+ T cells sorted from blood, taken in a trial of the OX40 agonist ivuxolimab. The clonotype originates from an adult with an advanced solid tumor such as melanoma, head and neck, liver or kidney cancer.

CDR3 residues: CASGPIGDNEQFF. As DNA, the CDR3 is TGTGCCAGCGGCCCCATAGGAGATAATGAGCAGTTCTTC. The rearrangement links TRBV6-5 to TRBJ2-1; D unresolved. The CDR3 covers 13 residues. The germline CDR1 and CDR2 sequences are MNHEY and SVGAGI. Trimming removed 8 bases from V and 7 bases from J, with 15 bases in between.